The 10 T cell receptor beta chains below all came from one sample that was sequenced in a study of T cell responses to AZD1222 COVID-19 vaccine. TCRdb's table, derived via immunoSEQ multiplex PCR, lists solely in-frame clones and lacks some. The table has 90,000 to 150,000 clones, about 87% seen once; the top ten hold roughly 5%. The sample was peripheral blood, taken on day 0 of AZD1222 vaccination. These receptors came from an adult in good health.

The chain recombines TRBV4-3 with TRBJ1-1; no firm D call. There are 14 residues in the CDR3. V was trimmed by 4 bases and J by 3 bases, leaving 12 bases between them. Germline CDR1 reads LGHNA; CDR2 reads YSLEER. In nucleotides, the CDR3 is TGCGCCAGCAGCCCGTACGCCGGGGACACTGAAGCTTTCTTT. Amino acids: CASSPYAGDTEAFF.

The chain has TRBV24-1 and TRBJ2-6, with D perhaps TRBD1 (6 bases). This CDR3 contains 17 residues. V was cut by 2 bases and J by 1 base, with 11 bases left in between. Per germline, CDR1 KGHDR and CDR2 SFDVKD. The CDR3 DNA reads TGTGCCACCAGTGATTCAGGGGCAGGGTCTGGGGCCAACGTCCTGACTTTC. Its translation is CATSDSGAGSGANVLTF.

This chain uses TRBV19 with TRBJ1-2; D is possibly TRBD1 (6 bases). V was cut by 9 bases and J by 7 bases, with 18 bases left in between. CDR3 length: 13 residues. In germline, CDR1 is LNHDA, CDR2 SQIVND (reference sequence). The CDR3 bases are TGTGCCAGCTTGGCTGCAGGGGCGGGTGGCTACACCTTC. Its translation: CASLAAGAGGYTF.

The V and J genes are TRBV6-5 and TRBJ2-3, with 9 nucleotides matching TRBD1. The CDR3 is 15 residues long. Germline CDR1 is MNHEY and CDR2 is SVGAGI. The junction had 13 bases not matched to a gene; V was cut back by 7 bases and J by 8 bases. CDR3 bases: TGTGCCAGCAATATAGGGGGGACAGGGTCTGGTACGCAGTATTTT. Encoded protein: CASNIGGTGSGTQYF.

The rearrangement joins TRBV11-1 to TRBJ2-7; D is perhaps TRBD1 (5 bases). This CDR3 is 14 amino acids long. Germline CDR1 reads SGHAT; CDR2 reads FQDESV (reference sequence). Trimming removed 3 bases from V and 3 bases from J, with 12 bases in between. In DNA, the CDR3 is TGTGCCAGCAGCTTCCCAGGGAACGGCTACGAGCAGTACTTC. It codes for CASSFPGNGYEQYF.

The chain employs TRBV5-1 and TRBJ1-5; 9 bases are a match to TRBD1. The germline V gene has CDR1 SGHRS and CDR2 YFSETQ. The junction had 4 bases not matched to a gene; V was cut back by 3 bases and J by 6 bases. This CDR3 spans 14 amino acids. The CDR3 protein is CASSSGQGSQPQHF. The CDR3 DNA sequence: TGCGCCAGCAGCTCGGGACAGGGTAGTCAGCCCCAGCATTTT.

This clone was seen a handful of times. J is TRBJ1-2 and V is TRBV5-3; TRBD1 aligns across 7 bases. TRBV5-3 is an open reading frame, and its role is uncertain. The CDR3 consists of 14 residues. V was pared by 4 bases and J by 4 bases, with 7 bases of the junction left unmatched. The CDR3 protein is CARSPTGQAYGYTF. The CDR3 DNA follows: TGTGCCAGAAGCCCGACAGGGCAGGCCTATGGCTACACCTTC.

The V call is TRBV6-5, the J call TRBJ1-1; D remains unclear. Germline CDR1 reads MNHEY; CDR2 reads SVGAGI. Trimming cost V 2 bases and J 0 bases, with 10 bases left between them. The CDR3 runs to 15 residues. CDR3 amino acids: CASSYIPRMNTEAFF. The DNA for the CDR3 is TGTGCCAGCAGTTACATTCCGAGGATGAACACTGAAGCTTTCTTT.

This rearrangement joins TRBV7-9 to TRBJ2-2; tentatively, D is TRBD1 (5 bases). Germline V lookup: CDR1 SEHNR, CDR2 FQNEAQ (reference sequence). The CDR3 sequence is 15 residues long. V lost 3 bases and J 3 bases, leaving 11 bases between the germline ends. The CDR3 DNA is TGTGCCAGCAGCTTCGCAGGGCGCGACACCGGGGAGCTGTTTTTT. As protein: CASSFAGRDTGELFF.

This clone showed up just once. This rearrangement joins TRBV19 to TRBJ2-3; 7 bases line up with TRBD1. Germline CDR1 LNHDA, CDR2 SQIVND (reference sequence). The CDR3 extends over 16 amino acids. Trimming cost V 4 bases and J 1 base; bases outside gene matches: 8. In DNA, the CDR3 is TGTGCCAGTAGTAGGTCAGGGGGTGAGGGCACAGATACGCAGTATTTT. It specifies CASSRSGGEGTDTQYF.